The table lists the clone carrying this TCR beta chain with a few counts. Its cognate antigen is unknown. From the 5' RACE reads, TCRdb called clonotypes with MiXCR, one entry per CDR3 protein. The sample lists around 1.7 million distinct CDR3 sequences, less than 35% occurring once. Trimming left V 3 bases short and J 6 bases short, with 11 bases between. CDR3 length: 13 residues. The germline V gene has CDR1 WSHSY and CDR2 SAAADI. The sample originates from a study of identical twins. The study's findings and limits: Modeled out-of-frame TCR alpha sharing in monozygotic twins fell below observed levels.

Material: cord blood. The receptor comes from a newborn girl in good health. The gene calls are TRBV10-2 and TRBJ1-2; D call uncertain. The CDR3 sequence: CASSDTARHGYTF. CDR3 DNA sequence: TGCGCCAGCAGTGACACGGCCCGACATGGCTACACCTTC.